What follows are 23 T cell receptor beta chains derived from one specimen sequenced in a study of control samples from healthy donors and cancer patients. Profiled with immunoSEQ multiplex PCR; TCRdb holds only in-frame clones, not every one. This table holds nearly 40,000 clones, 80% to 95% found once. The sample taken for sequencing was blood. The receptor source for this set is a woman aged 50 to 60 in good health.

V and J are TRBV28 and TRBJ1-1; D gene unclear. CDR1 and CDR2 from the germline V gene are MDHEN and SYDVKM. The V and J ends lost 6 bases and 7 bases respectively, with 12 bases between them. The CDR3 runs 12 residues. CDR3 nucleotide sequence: TGTGCCAGCAGAGATGGGCCAGTTGAAGCTTTCTTT. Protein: CASRDGPVEAFF.

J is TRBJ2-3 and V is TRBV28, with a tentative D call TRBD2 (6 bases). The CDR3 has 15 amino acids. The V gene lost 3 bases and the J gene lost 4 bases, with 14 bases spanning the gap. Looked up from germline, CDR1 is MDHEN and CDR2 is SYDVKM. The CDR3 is CASSFRGSGADTQYF. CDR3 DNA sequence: TGTGCCAGCAGTTTTCGTGGTTCGGGGGCAGATACGCAGTATTTT.

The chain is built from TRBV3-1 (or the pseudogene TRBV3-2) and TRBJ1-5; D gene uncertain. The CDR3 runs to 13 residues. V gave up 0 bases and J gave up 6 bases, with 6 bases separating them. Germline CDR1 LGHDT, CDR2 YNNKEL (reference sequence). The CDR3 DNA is TGTGCCAGCAGCCAAGACGGGGTTCAGCCCCAGCATTTT. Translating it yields CASSQDGVQPQHF.

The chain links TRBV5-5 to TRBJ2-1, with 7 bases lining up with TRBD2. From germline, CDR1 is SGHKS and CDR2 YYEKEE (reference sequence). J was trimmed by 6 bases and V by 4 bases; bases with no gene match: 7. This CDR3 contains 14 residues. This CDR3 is CASSQGLSLNEQFF. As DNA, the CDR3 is TGTGCCAGCAGCCAGGGACTATCGCTCAATGAGCAGTTCTTC.

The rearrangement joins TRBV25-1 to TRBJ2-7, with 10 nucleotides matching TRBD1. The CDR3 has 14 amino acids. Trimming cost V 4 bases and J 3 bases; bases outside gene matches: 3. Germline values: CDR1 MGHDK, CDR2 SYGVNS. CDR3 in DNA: TGTGCCAGCAGTGGGCGGGACAGGGGCTACGAGCAGTACTTC. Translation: CASSGRDRGYEQYF.

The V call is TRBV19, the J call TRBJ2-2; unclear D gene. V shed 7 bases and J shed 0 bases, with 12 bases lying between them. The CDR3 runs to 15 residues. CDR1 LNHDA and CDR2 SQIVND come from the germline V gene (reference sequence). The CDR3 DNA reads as TGTGCCAGTAAAACTGACGGTCCGAACACCGGGGAGCTGTTTTTT. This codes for CASKTDGPNTGELFF.

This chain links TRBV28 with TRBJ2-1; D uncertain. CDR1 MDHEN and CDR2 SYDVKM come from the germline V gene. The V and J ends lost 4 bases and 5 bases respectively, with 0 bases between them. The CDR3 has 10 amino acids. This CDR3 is CASSYNEQFF. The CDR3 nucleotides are TGTGCCAGCAGTTACAATGAGCAGTTCTTC.

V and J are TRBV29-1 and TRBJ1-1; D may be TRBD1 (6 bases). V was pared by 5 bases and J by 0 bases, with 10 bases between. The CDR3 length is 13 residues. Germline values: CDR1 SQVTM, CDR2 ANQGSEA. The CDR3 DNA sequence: TGCAGCGTTCAGGACAGCATGAACACTGAAGCTTTCTTT. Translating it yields CSVQDSMNTEAFF.

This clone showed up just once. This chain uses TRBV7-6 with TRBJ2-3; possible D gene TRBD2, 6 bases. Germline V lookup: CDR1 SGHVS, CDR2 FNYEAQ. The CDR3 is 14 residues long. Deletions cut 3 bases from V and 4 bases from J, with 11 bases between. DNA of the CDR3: TGTGCCAGCAGCTTGGGGACTGGGGCAGATACGCAGTATTTT. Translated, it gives CASSLGTGADTQYF.

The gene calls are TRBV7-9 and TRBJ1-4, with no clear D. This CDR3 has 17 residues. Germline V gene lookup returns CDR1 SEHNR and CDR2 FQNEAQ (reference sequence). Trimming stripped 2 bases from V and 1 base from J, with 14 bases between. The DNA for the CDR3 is TGTGCCAGCAGCTTATCCTCCTACCACGTAACTAATGAAAAACTGTTTTTT. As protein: CASSLSSYHVTNEKLFF.

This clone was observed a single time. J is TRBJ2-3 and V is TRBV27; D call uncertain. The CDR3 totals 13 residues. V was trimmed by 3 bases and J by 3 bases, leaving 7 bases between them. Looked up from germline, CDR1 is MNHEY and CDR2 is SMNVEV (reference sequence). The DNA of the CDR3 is TGTGCCAGCAGTTTTGACGAGACAGATACGCAGTATTTT. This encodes CASSFDETDTQYF.

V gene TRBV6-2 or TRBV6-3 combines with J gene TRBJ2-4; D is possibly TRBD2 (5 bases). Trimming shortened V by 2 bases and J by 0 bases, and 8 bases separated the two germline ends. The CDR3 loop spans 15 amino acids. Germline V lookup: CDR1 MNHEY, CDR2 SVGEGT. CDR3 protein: CASSYAGLAKNIQYF. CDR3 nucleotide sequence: TGTGCCAGCAGTTACGCGGGCCTAGCCAAAAACATTCAGTACTTC.

CDR3 nucleotides: TGTGCCAGCAGCTTGCCACCCACGGCCTCCTACGAGCAGTACTTC. This translates into CASSLPPTASYEQYF. This chain connects TRBV5-6 to TRBJ2-7; D remains ambiguous. Deletions cut 1 base from V and 0 bases from J, with 11 bases between. Germline loops: CDR1 SGHDT, CDR2 YYEEEE. This CDR3 contains 15 residues. The full variable domain, completed using reference TRBV5-6 and TRBJ2-7, is DAGVTQSPTHLIKTRGQQVTLRCSPKSGHDTVSWYQQALGQGPQFIFQYYEEEERQRGNFPDRFSGHQFPNYSSELNVNALLLGDSALYLCASSLPPTASYEQYFGPGTRLTVT.

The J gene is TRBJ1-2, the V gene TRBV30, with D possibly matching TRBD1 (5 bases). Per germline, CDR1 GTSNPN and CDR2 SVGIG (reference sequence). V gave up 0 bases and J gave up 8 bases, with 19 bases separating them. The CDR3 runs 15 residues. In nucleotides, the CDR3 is TGTGCCTGGAGTGTAAGGGTAGGAGGGGTGCGGGGCTACACCTTC. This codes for CAWSVRVGGVRGYTF.

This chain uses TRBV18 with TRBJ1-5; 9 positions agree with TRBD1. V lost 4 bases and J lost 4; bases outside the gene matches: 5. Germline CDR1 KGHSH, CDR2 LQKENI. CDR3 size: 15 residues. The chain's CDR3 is CASSRETGGNQPQHF. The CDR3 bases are TGTGCCAGCTCACGAGAGACAGGGGGAAATCAGCCCCAGCATTTT. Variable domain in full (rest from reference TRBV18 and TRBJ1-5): NAGVMQNPRHLVRRRGQEARLRCSPMKGHSHVYWYRQLPEEGLKFMVYLQKENIIDESGMPKERFSAEFPKEGPSILRIQQVVRGDSAAYFCASSRETGGNQPQHFGDGTRLSIL.

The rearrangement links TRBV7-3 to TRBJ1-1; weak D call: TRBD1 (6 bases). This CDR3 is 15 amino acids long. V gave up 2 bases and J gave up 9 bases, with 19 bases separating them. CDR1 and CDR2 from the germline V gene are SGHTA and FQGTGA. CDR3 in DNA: TGTGCCAGCAGCTTAGCGGGGGGCAGGACACCCCAAGCTTTCTTT. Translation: CASSLAGGRTPQAFF. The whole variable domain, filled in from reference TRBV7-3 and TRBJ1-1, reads GAGVSQTPSNKVTEKGKYVELRCDPISGHTALYWYRQSLGQGPEFLIYFQGTGAADDSGLPNDRFFAVRPEGSVSTLKIQRTERGDSAVYLCASSLAGGRTPQAFFGQGTRLTVV.

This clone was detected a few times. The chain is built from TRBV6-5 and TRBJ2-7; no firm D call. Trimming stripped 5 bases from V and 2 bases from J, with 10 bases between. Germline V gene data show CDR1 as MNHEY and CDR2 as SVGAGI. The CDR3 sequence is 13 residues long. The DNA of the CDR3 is TGTGCCAGCAGTCGGGCAGCCGCCTACGAGCAGTACTTC. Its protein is CASSRAAAYEQYF.

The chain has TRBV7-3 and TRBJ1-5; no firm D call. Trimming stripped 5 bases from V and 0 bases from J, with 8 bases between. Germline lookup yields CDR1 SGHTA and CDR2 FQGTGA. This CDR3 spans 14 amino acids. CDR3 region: CASSPSGSNQPQHF. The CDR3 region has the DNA TGTGCCAGCAGCCCCAGTGGTAGCAATCAGCCCCAGCATTTT.

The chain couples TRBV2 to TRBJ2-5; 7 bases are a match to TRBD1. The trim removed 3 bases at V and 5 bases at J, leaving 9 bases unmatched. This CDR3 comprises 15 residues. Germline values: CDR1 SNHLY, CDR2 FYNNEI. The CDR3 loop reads CASSDLGQPRETQYF. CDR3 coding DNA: TGTGCCAGCAGTGATTTGGGACAGCCAAGGGAGACCCAGTACTTC. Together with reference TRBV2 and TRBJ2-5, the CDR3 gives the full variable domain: EPEVTQTPSHQVTQMGQEVILRCVPISNHLYFYWYRQILGQKVEFLVSFYNNEISEKSEIFDDQFSVERPDGSNFTLKIRSTKLEDSAMYFCASSDLGQPRETQYFGPGTRLLVL.

CDR3: CASSRTGSDTEAFF. CDR3 in DNA: TGTGCCAGCAGCCGGACAGGATCGGACACTGAAGCTTTCTTT. The chain links TRBV3-1 (or the pseudogene TRBV3-2) to TRBJ1-1; TRBD1 matches at 7 bases. The CDR3 extends over 14 amino acids. V lost 4 bases, J lost 3 bases, and 5 bases stayed unmatched. Germline V gene lookup returns CDR1 LGHDT and CDR2 YNNKEL (reference sequence).

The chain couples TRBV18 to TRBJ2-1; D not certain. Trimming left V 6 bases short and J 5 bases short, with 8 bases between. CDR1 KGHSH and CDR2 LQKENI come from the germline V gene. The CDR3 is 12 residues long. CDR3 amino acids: CASSLFHNEQFF. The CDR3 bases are TGTGCCAGCTCCCTCTTCCACAATGAGCAGTTCTTC. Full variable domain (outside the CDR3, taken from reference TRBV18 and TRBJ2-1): NAGVMQNPRHLVRRRGQEARLRCSPMKGHSHVYWYRQLPEEGLKFMVYLQKENIIDESGMPKERFSAEFPKEGPSILRIQQVVRGDSAAYFCASSLFHNEQFFGPGTRLTVL.

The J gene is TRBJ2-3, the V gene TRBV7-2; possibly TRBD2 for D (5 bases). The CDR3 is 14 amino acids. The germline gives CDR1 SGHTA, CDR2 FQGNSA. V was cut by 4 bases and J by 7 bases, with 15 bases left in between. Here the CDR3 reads CASSSRAETNTQYF. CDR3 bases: TGTGCCAGCAGCTCGAGGGCGGAGACGAATACGCAGTATTTT.

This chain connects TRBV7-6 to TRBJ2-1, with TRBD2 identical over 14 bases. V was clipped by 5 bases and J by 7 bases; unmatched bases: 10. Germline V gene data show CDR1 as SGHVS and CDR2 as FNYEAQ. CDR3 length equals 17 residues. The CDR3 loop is CASSKGLAGGASNEQFF. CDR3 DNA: TGTGCCAGCAGCAAAGGACTAGCGGGGGGAGCGAGTAATGAGCAGTTCTTC. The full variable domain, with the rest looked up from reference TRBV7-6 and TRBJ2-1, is GAGVSQSPRYKVTKRGQDVALRCDPISGHVSLYWYRQALGQGPEFLTYFNYEAQQDKSGLPNDRFSAERPEGSISTLTIQRTEQRDSAMYRCASSKGLAGGASNEQFFGPGTRLTVL.